These 14 T cell receptor beta chains were all obtained from the same sample, sequenced in a study of blood T cell repertoires in COVID-19. Some clones are missing from TCRdb's copy, which holds only in-frame ones; the method was immunoSEQ multiplex PCR. Of over 200,000 clones in the sample, 70% to 90% were seen once. The sequenced sample consisted of peripheral blood. The receptors stem from a woman aged 30 to 39 with acute or convalescent COVID-19.

This rearrangement joins TRBV3-1 (or the pseudogene TRBV3-2) to TRBJ2-7, with 8 bases aligning to TRBD2. Germline CDR1 is LGHDT and CDR2 is YNNKEL (reference sequence). This CDR3 region has 15 residues. Losses at the gene ends were 2 bases for V and 0 bases for J; bases not matched to a gene: 3. CDR3 residues: CASSQLSGSSYEQYF. CDR3 in DNA: TGTGCCAGCAGCCAATTAAGCGGGAGCTCCTACGAGCAGTACTTC.

The chain combines TRBV20-1 with TRBJ2-7, with TRBD2 matching over 9 bases. V lost 6 bases and J lost 6; bases outside the gene matches: 3. The CDR3 is made up of 11 amino acids. Germline V gene data show CDR1 as DFQATT and CDR2 as SNEGSKA (reference sequence). The CDR3 here is CSAAGGREQYF. The CDR3 region has the DNA TGCAGTGCGGCGGGGGGGCGCGAGCAGTACTTC.

Of note for this clone: One end of the junction is discordant with germline, which a read error may explain. The genes are TRBV27 and TRBJ1-6; D ambiguous. This CDR3 is 17 amino acids long. Per germline, CDR1 MNHEY and CDR2 SMNVEV (reference sequence). The CDR3 protein is CASRLYTRSSYNSPLHF. The CDR3 DNA reads TGTGCCAGCAGATTATACACCCGGAGCTCCTATAATTCACCCCTCCACTTT.

The V call is TRBV24-1, the J call TRBJ2-1; TRBD2 is a possible D gene (6 bases). Per the germline V gene, CDR1 is KGHDR and CDR2 is SFDVKD. The CDR3 has 15 amino acids. Trimming left V 8 bases short and J 4 bases short, with 17 bases between. DNA of the CDR3: TGTGCCACCATAGGAGGGTCAACGGTGTACAATGAGCAGTTCTTC. Amino acid sequence: CATIGGSTVYNEQFF.

The J gene is TRBJ2-7, the V gene TRBV27, with D maybe TRBD2 (5 bases). The CDR3 is 13 amino acids. V was cut by 10 bases and J by 0 bases, with 13 bases left in between. Germline assignment: CDR1 MNHEY and CDR2 SMNVEV (reference sequence). In DNA form, the CDR3 reads TGTGCCACTCGACGGGGAAACTCCTACGAGCAGTACTTC. This encodes CATRRGNSYEQYF.

V is TRBV3-1 (or the pseudogene TRBV3-2) and J is TRBJ1-2, with unresolved D. CDR3 length equals 13 residues. Trimming left V 5 bases short and J 7 bases short, with 14 bases between. CDR1 LGHDT and CDR2 YNNKEL come from the germline V gene (reference sequence). CDR3 loop: CASSLKVHSGYTF. DNA of the CDR3: TGTGCCAGCAGCTTGAAAGTCCACTCTGGCTACACCTTC.

V is TRBV29-1 and J is TRBJ1-5, with a tentative D call TRBD1 (6 bases). The V and J ends lost 1 base and 2 bases respectively, with 6 bases between them. Germline V CDR1 and CDR2: SQVTM, ANQGSEA. The CDR3 is 13 amino acids. The CDR3 reads CSVEAGGNQPQHF. CDR3 coding DNA: TGCAGCGTTGAAGCAGGGGGCAATCAGCCCCAGCATTTT.

V usage is TRBV18 and J usage is TRBJ1-1; D perhaps matches TRBD1 (6 bases). The germline V gene encodes CDR1 KGHSH and CDR2 LQKENI. The CDR3 runs 16 residues. The V and J ends lost 1 base and 1 base respectively, with 13 bases between them. CDR3: CASSPRGGRGNTEAFF. CDR3 in DNA: TGTGCCAGCTCACCACGGGGGGGCAGGGGGAACACTGAAGCTTTCTTT.

In this sample, this clone turned up once. The chain couples TRBV19 to TRBJ2-6; perhaps TRBD1 as D (6 bases). Deletions cut 4 bases from V and 0 bases from J, with 13 bases between. Germline CDR1 LNHDA, CDR2 SQIVND (reference sequence). The CDR3 extends over 17 amino acids. The CDR3 bases are TGTGCCAGTAGTAGTCCCGGGACACGCTCTGGGGCCAACGTCCTGACTTTC. As protein: CASSSPGTRSGANVLTF.

The rearrangement joins TRBV7-8 to TRBJ2-4; 12 bases map to TRBD2. J was trimmed by 0 bases and V by 5 bases; bases with no gene match: 14. CDR1 and CDR2 (germline): SGHVS, FQNEAQ. This CDR3 comprises 20 residues. The CDR3 sequence: CASSPRLAGEVGAAKNIQYF. The CDR3 DNA sequence: TGTGCCAGCAGCCCGAGACTAGCGGGAGAGGTGGGGGCAGCCAAAAACATTCAGTACTTC. Complete variable domain (other parts from reference TRBV7-8 and TRBJ2-4): GAGVSQSPRYKVAKRGQDVALRCDPISGHVSLFWYQQALGQGPEFLTYFQNEAQLDKSGLPSDRFFAERPEGSVSTLKIQRTQQEDSAVYLCASSPRLAGEVGAAKNIQYFGAGTRLSVL.

This CDR3 reads CAISEPGQGIYEQYF. The DNA for the CDR3 is TGTGCCATCAGTGAACCGGGACAGGGGATATACGAGCAGTACTTC. The rearrangement joins TRBV10-3 to TRBJ2-7; TRBD1 matches 10 bases. This CDR3 contains 15 residues. The V gene's germline CDR1 is ENHRY and CDR2 SYGVKD. After removal of 3 bases from V and 4 bases from J, the junction contained 6 bases not matched to a gene.

This chain connects TRBV6-5 to TRBJ1-1; 7 bases line up with TRBD1. This CDR3 is 15 amino acids long. The germline V gene has CDR1 MNHEY and CDR2 SVGAGI. The trim removed 5 bases at V and 1 base at J, leaving 7 bases unmatched. Here the CDR3 reads CASSPTGTANTEAFF. The CDR3 bases are TGTGCCAGCAGTCCAACCGGGACAGCGAACACTGAAGCTTTCTTT.

The chain recombines TRBV3-1 (or the pseudogene TRBV3-2) with TRBJ2-7, with TRBD2 matching over 10 bases. The CDR3 has 14 residues. The V segment lost 5 bases and the J segment 2 bases; nucleotides outside the gene matches: 3. Per the germline V gene, CDR1 is LGHDT and CDR2 is YNNKEL (reference sequence). The CDR3 protein is CASSLLAGTYEQYF. The CDR3 DNA reads TGTGCCAGCAGCTTACTAGCGGGAACCTACGAGCAGTACTTC.

V gene TRBV11-2 combines with J gene TRBJ2-3; no reliable D call. Looked up from germline, CDR1 is SGHAT and CDR2 is FQNNGV. Trimming removed 0 bases from V and 6 bases from J, with 7 bases in between. The CDR3 runs to 13 residues. CDR3 sequence: CASSLDRSDTQYF. Written as DNA, the CDR3 is TGTGCCAGCAGCTTAGACAGGTCCGATACGCAGTATTTT.